This section outlines one TCR beta chain sequence together with its context. What it binds is not known. The sample belongs to a study of a mutant IDH1 vaccine in newly diagnosed glioma. Background on the study: Investigators started vaccination 4-6 weeks after radiotherapy alone, or with temozolomide cycles. Patients previously underwent radiotherapy, temozolomide, or both, and most underwent both.

This sample's time point: week 35, safety follow-up. Doses comprised 300 ug of mutant IDH1 20-mer peptide each, plus topical imiquimod. Donors harbored newly found WHO grade 3 or 4 IDH1-mutant, ATRX-lost astrocytomas. Germline CDR1 is SGHVS and CDR2 is FQNEAQ. V shed 5 bases, J shed 1 base, and the junction held 11 bases outside the gene matches. The CDR3 consists of 17 residues. Clones were sequenced by immunoSEQ multiplex PCR, and TCRdb holds only the in-frame ones, with some missing. Altogether 73,000 or so clones are present, approximately 88% being singletons, with the ten largest covering about an eighth.

Source: PBMCs, taken from a glioma patient whose treatment included an IDH1 peptide vaccine. The gene calls are TRBV7-8 and TRBJ2-3; 8 positions agree with TRBD2. The TCR comes from a man between 18 and 29 years old with glioma. For the CDR3, the DNA is TGTGCCAGCAGCCTAGGGTCTGGGGGACTAGGCACAGATACGCAGTATTTT. Translated, it gives CASSLGSGGLGTDTQYF.